Listed below are T cell receptor beta chains from one sample, sequenced in a study of cytomegalovirus exposure and HLA in healthy donors. Method: immunoSEQ multiplex PCR; TCRdb's copy keeps in-frame clones and lacks some. This table holds 65,000 to 90,000 clones, over 65% found once. The sample comprised PBMCs. The receptors derive from a woman between 35 and 50 years old in good health and CMV-seropositive. CDR3s include the opening cysteine and the closing phenylalanine or tryptophan. Fields, in order: J gene, V gene, CDR3 protein.

TRBJ1-4,TRBV6-6,CASRQGDATNEKLFF
TRBJ1-1,TRBV5-4,CASSPLGTGGSEAFF
TRBJ2-1,TRBV9,CASSKTGTSVNNEQFF
TRBJ2-3,TRBV4-3,CASSQVGGASTDTQYF
TRBJ2-3,TRBV5-4,CASSGLAGANTDTQYF
TRBJ2-7,TRBV10-3,CAISESRGSYEQYF
TRBJ2-5,TRBV7-2,CASSLPRETQYF
TRBJ1-1,TRBV10-3,CATATGDSNTEAFF
TRBJ1-5,TRBV23-1,CASSQSSAGDQPQHF
TRBJ1-2,TRBV29-1,CSVSGTGGGMGGYTF
TRBJ1-3,TRBV29-1,CSVVTADLGNTIYF
TRBJ1-6,TRBV6-5,CASSYRQNSPLHF
TRBJ1-5,TRBV18,CASSPNRGRQPQHF
TRBJ2-7,TRBV7-2,CASSLDRGEFYEQYF
TRBJ2-7,TRBV19,CASSPLAGGFYEQYF
TRBJ2-7,TRBV7-3,CASSRDRKYEQYF
TRBJ1-5,TRBV6-5,CASSAWLDSNQPQHF
TRBJ2-7,TRBV4-1,CASSGGTTYEQYF
TRBJ1-5,TRBV2,CASSEAQRRGQPQHF
TRBJ2-2,TRBV7-2,CASSMRPTTGELFF
TRBJ1-2,TRBV30,CAWSVLRSGYTF
TRBJ2-7,TRBV5-6,CASSSTVDRGLVSSYEQYF
TRBJ2-7,TRBV6-6,CASRPPSGTYEQYF
TRBJ2-7,TRBV7-6,CASSLGGQAGEQYF
TRBJ1-1,TRBV7-6,CASSLQGDTEAFF
TRBJ2-2,TRBV9,CASSVDPQGVTGELFF
TRBJ2-5,TRBV7-3,CASSLKGRTLQETQYF
TRBJ2-3,TRBV7-9,CASSLWTGATDTQYF
TRBJ2-1,TRBV27,CASMTRAAYNEQFF
TRBJ1-1,TRBV6-6,CASSYGTAMNTEAFF
TRBJ1-1,TRBV7-8,CASSWTENTEAFF
TRBJ2-1,TRBV5-6,CASRFMASGARKQFF
TRBJ2-1,TRBV9,CASSPRAPGEQFF
TRBJ2-7,TRBV14,CASSPSWGTGEQYF
TRBJ1-2,TRBV25-1,CASSDSGKGYTF
TRBJ1-2,TRBV2,CASKIEHYGYTF
TRBJ1-1,TRBV30,CAWNNRGMNTEAFF
TRBJ1-2,TRBV4-1,CASSQETRRPYGYTF
TRBJ1-5,TRBV18,CASSPTLRGAKQPQHF
TRBJ1-5,TRBV2,CASSEPGEIQPQHF
TRBJ1-2,TRBV18,CASSWTEGSSGYTF
TRBJ1-2,TRBV4-3,CASSQDGDRLGLGYTF
TRBJ1-1,TRBV2,CASSQIGGGTEAFF
TRBJ2-1,TRBV9,CASTLGLAAYNEQFF
TRBJ2-2,TRBV27,CASSLWGLGQGNTGELFF
TRBJ2-5,TRBV27,CASSQDSWTGLSVETQYF
TRBJ1-1,TRBV7-9,CASRKIPGTGLTEAFF
TRBJ2-7,TRBV11-2,CASSSVRRHYEQYF
TRBJ1-1,TRBV4-2,CASSSTPGENTEAFF
TRBJ2-1,TRBV18,CASSPGRTEQFF
TRBJ2-2,TRBV5-3,CARSLWTRQGAGELFF
TRBJ2-3,TRBV5-4,CASTAGTGGTDTQYF
TRBJ1-1,TRBV28,CASSWGDTEAFF
TRBJ1-1,TRBV6-5,CASSYDGQGFPEAFF
TRBJ2-1,TRBV6-1,CATKTLLAPIDEQFF
TRBJ2-7,TRBV11-2,CASSLPFLAVAPYEQYF
TRBJ2-7,TRBV6-6,CASSYEIREVEQYF
TRBJ1-2,TRBV9,CASSGTTGLLIYGYTF
TRBJ1-5,TRBV29-1,CSVAENSNQPQHF
TRBJ1-2,TRBV7-2,CASSLGGRGGGYTF